The 5 T cell receptor beta chains given below trace back to one sample, sequenced in a study of blood T cell repertoires in COVID-19. This table comes from immunoSEQ multiplex PCR, and its TCRdb copy is limited to in-frame clones, with some not included. Of some 69,000 clones in the sample, 60% to 85% are singletons; the top ten hold 15% to 20%. Sequenced: peripheral blood. The receptors shown here come from a man aged 60 to 75 with acute or convalescent COVID-19.

V is TRBV7-9 and J is TRBJ2-2; D unclear. Germline V gives CDR1 SEHNR, CDR2 FQNEAQ (reference sequence). V lost 7 bases, J lost 2 bases, and 11 bases lay in between. CDR3 length: 14 amino acids. Written as DNA, the CDR3 is TGTGCCAGCATCCCGTTATCTAACACCGGGGAGCTGTTTTTT. Translation gives CASIPLSNTGELFF.

V and J are TRBV6-6 and TRBJ1-1, with 7 positions matching TRBD1. The V gene end was trimmed by 5 bases and the J gene end by 1 base; junction bases not matched to a gene: 7. The CDR3 is made up of 15 amino acids. Germline V gives CDR1 MNHNY, CDR2 SVGAGI (reference sequence). CDR3 sequence: CASSDPRQGNTEAFF. The CDR3 DNA reads as TGTGCCAGCAGTGACCCTCGACAGGGGAACACTGAAGCTTTCTTT.

V gene TRBV21-1 combines with J gene TRBJ1-1. TRBV21-1 is annotated as a pseudogene. This CDR3 is built from 13 residues. This chain's CDR3 is CASSKALLEEAFF. For the CDR3, the DNA is TGTGCCAGCAGCAAAGCGCTTTTGGAGGAAGCTTTCTTT.

The chain employs TRBV7-2 and TRBJ1-2, with 7 bases identical to TRBD1. The CDR3 has 14 amino acids. The V gene's germline CDR1 is SGHTA and CDR2 FQGNSA. V shed 4 bases, J shed 2 bases, and the junction held 4 bases outside the gene matches. CDR3 coding DNA: TGTGCCAGCAGCTCCCGGACAGGAAACTATGGCTACACCTTC. Its translation: CASSSRTGNYGYTF.

This chain joins TRBV24-1 and TRBJ1-5; D is possibly TRBD1 (5 bases). Deletions cut 5 bases from V and 5 bases from J, with 21 bases between. The germline gives CDR1 KGHDR, CDR2 SFDVKD. CDR3 length equals 17 residues. As DNA, the CDR3 is TGTGCCACCAGTGGACGACCGGGACTCCTGACGGATCAGCCCCAGCATTTT. It yields the protein CATSGRPGLLTDQPQHF.